A selection of T cell receptor beta chains follows, all from one sample in a study of CD8 T cells in ankylosing spondylitis. TCRdb itself ran the 5' RACE reads through MiXCR, one entry per CDR3 protein. Of some 450,000 distinct CDR3 sequences detected, more than 15% appear once; the ten largest clones hold just over 1%. Sequenced input: blood, either unsorted or a sorted T cell fraction (not recorded which). Receptor source: a male donor with ankylosing spondylitis. The CDR3 runs from the conserved cysteine through the conserved F or W. A D gene is named only where the DNA matches it firmly. Clone size is not always given. Where it is, it says once, few, many or a class for expanded clones.

J gene: TRBJ2-4
D gene: TRBD1
V gene: TRBV4-3
clone size: many
CDR3 protein: CASSQDLRAGGRDIQYF
CDR3 DNA: TGCGCCAGCAGCCAAGATCTCCGCGCAGGGGGCAGAGACATTCAGTACTTC

J gene: TRBJ2-3
D gene: TRBD2
V gene: TRBV12-3/TRBV12-4
clone size: few
CDR3 protein: CASSSGTRGTDTQYF
CDR3 DNA: TGTGCCAGCAGTTCCGGGACTAGGGGTACAGATACGCAGTATTTT

J gene: TRBJ2-1
D gene: TRBD2
V gene: TRBV3-1
clone size: -
CDR3 protein: CASSQDGGRGGSTYNEQFF
CDR3 DNA: TGTGCCAGCAGCCAAGATGGTGGGCGGGGGGGAAGTACGTACAATGAGCAGTTCTTC

J gene: TRBJ1-2
D gene: -
V gene: TRBV20-1
clone size: few
CDR3 protein: CRGPGEGGYTF
CDR3 DNA: TGCAGAGGGCCTGGGGAGGGGGGCTACACCTTC

J gene: TRBJ2-7
D gene: TRBD2
V gene: TRBV27
clone size: -
CDR3 protein: CASSFGSGIISEQYF
CDR3 DNA: TGTGCCAGCAGTTTCGGTAGCGGGATAATCTCCGAGCAGTACTTC

J gene: TRBJ1-5
D gene: TRBD1
V gene: TRBV20-1
clone size: few
CDR3 protein: CSARTTGGRGNQPQHF
CDR3 DNA: TGCAGTGCTAGGACCACAGGGGGGAGAGGGAATCAGCCCCAGCATTTT

J gene: TRBJ2-3
D gene: -
V gene: TRBV4-1
clone size: -
CDR3 protein: CASSQEGAGVRAFTDTQYF
CDR3 DNA: TGCGCCAGCAGCCAAGAAGGGGCGGGCGTACGGGCTTTCACAGATACGCAGTATTTT

J gene: TRBJ1-1
D gene: -
V gene: TRBV20-1
clone size: -
CDR3 protein: CSASSGGNTEAFF
CDR3 DNA: TGCAGTGCTAGCTCGGGGGGGAACACTGAAGCTTTCTTT

J gene: TRBJ1-2
D gene: -
V gene: TRBV5-1
clone size: many
CDR3 protein: CASSLGTDGYTF
CDR3 DNA: TGCGCCAGCAGCTTAGGGACGGATGGCTACACCTTC

J gene: TRBJ2-5
D gene: -
V gene: TRBV18
clone size: few
CDR3 protein: CASSTQETQYF
CDR3 DNA: TGTGCCAGCTCAACCCAAGAGACCCAGTACTTC

J gene: TRBJ1-6
D gene: -
V gene: TRBV4-2
clone size: few
CDR3 protein: CASSPRQGNSPLHF
CDR3 DNA: TGTGCCAGCAGCCCACGGCAGGGCAATTCACCCCTCCACTTT

J gene: TRBJ2-6
D gene: -
V gene: TRBV9
clone size: -
CDR3 protein: CASRGTGLGANVLTF
CDR3 DNA: TGTGCCAGCAGGGGAACAGGGCTAGGGGCCAACGTCCTGACTTTC

J gene: TRBJ2-1
D gene: TRBD2
V gene: TRBV16
clone size: -
CDR3 protein: CASSQYGGVNNEQFF
CDR3 DNA: TGTGCCAGCAGCCAATACGGGGGGGTAAACAATGAGCAGTTCTTC

J gene: TRBJ2-5
D gene: -
V gene: TRBV28
clone size: few
CDR3 protein: CASRGRFPSEQYF
CDR3 DNA: TGTGCCAGCAGGGGCAGGTTCCCTTCGGAACAGTACTTC

J gene: TRBJ2-3
D gene: -
V gene: TRBV6-2/TRBV6-3
clone size: -
CDR3 protein: CASSYPSRGIQISFTDTQYF
CDR3 DNA: TGTGCCAGCAGTTACCCCTCTCGGGGGATACAAATCAGTTTCACAGATACGCAGTATTTT

J gene: TRBJ1-4
D gene: -
V gene: TRBV3-1
clone size: many
CDR3 protein: CASSGGVQRGKLFF
CDR3 DNA: TGTGCCAGCAGCGGAGGGGTACAGAGAGGAAAACTGTTTTTT

J gene: TRBJ1-5
D gene: -
V gene: TRBV2
clone size: -
CDR3 protein: CASRPQGGMANQPQHF
CDR3 DNA: TGTGCCAGCCGACCACAGGGAGGTATGGCAAATCAGCCCCAGCATTTT

J gene: TRBJ2-1
D gene: TRBD2
V gene: TRBV20-1
clone size: -
CDR3 protein: CSAIIAGGKNEQFF
CDR3 DNA: TGCAGTGCTATAATAGCGGGGGGGAAAAATGAGCAGTTCTTC

J gene: TRBJ2-2
D gene: TRBD2
V gene: TRBV12-3/TRBV12-4
clone size: few
CDR3 protein: CASSLSSGSFNTGELFF
CDR3 DNA: TGTGCCAGCAGTTTATCTAGCGGGAGCTTCAACACCGGGGAGCTGTTTTTT

J gene: TRBJ2-1
D gene: TRBD2
V gene: TRBV12-3/TRBV12-4
clone size: many
CDR3 protein: CASGRALRSEQFF
CDR3 DNA: TGTGCCAGCGGGAGGGCCCTGAGGAGTGAGCAGTTCTTC

J gene: TRBJ2-3
D gene: -
V gene: TRBV20-1
clone size: few
CDR3 protein: CSARIGGSTDTQYF
CDR3 DNA: TGCAGTGCTAGAATAGGGGGAAGCACAGATACGCAGTATTTT

J gene: TRBJ1-6
D gene: TRBD1
V gene: TRBV6-5
clone size: many
CDR3 protein: CASSYGSAGQNSPLHF
CDR3 DNA: TGTGCCAGCAGTTACGGTTCAGCGGGACAGAATTCACCCCTCCACTTT

J gene: TRBJ2-2
D gene: -
V gene: TRBV7-9
clone size: -
CDR3 protein: CASSPTSPGELFF
CDR3 DNA: TGTGCCAGCTCACCGACTAGTCCCGGGGAGCTGTTTTTT